These 8 T cell receptor beta chains originate from one sample sequenced in a study of cytomegalovirus exposure and HLA in healthy donors. Measured with immunoSEQ multiplex PCR; TCRdb has only the in-frame clones, and not every one. The sample holds 35,000 to 50,000 clones, roughly nine tenths seen once. The specimen was PBMCs. These receptors were obtained from a man aged 18-30 years in good health and CMV-seronegative.

As DNA, the CDR3 is TGTGCCACAAGGGCCCTTGGGGAGGAGGTCTACGCTGAAGCTTTCTTT. It specifies CATRALGEEVYAEAFF. This chain links TRBV10-3 with TRBJ1-1; D uncertain. CDR1 is ENHRY and CDR2 is SYGVKD in the germline V gene. V lost 10 bases to trimming and J lost 6 bases, with 27 bases between them. This CDR3 comprises 16 residues.

The chain has TRBV7-8 and TRBJ1-5; TRBD1 agrees at 9 bases. V shed 5 bases and J 2 bases; nucleotides not matched to a gene: 10. CDR3 length equals 17 residues. Germline V gives CDR1 SGHVS, CDR2 FQNEAQ. The CDR3 spells CASSPPPGQGGNQPQHF. The CDR3 DNA is TGTGCCAGCAGCCCCCCCCCGGGACAGGGAGGCAATCAGCCCCAGCATTTT.

This chain links TRBV5-1 with TRBJ2-4; 11 nucleotides align to TRBD2. The CDR3 consists of 15 residues. V lost 0 bases and J lost 5; bases outside the gene matches: 1. Germline CDR1 reads SGHRS; CDR2 reads YFSETQ. The CDR3 loop is CASSLELAGENIQYF. In DNA form, the CDR3 reads TGCGCCAGCAGCTTGGAACTAGCGGGGGAAAACATTCAGTACTTC.

The V gene is TRBV5-1, the J gene TRBJ1-2; D is possibly TRBD1 (6 bases). This CDR3 spans 16 amino acids. The V and J ends lost 0 bases and 8 bases respectively, with 20 bases between them. Germline loops: CDR1 SGHRS, CDR2 YFSETQ. The CDR3 nucleotides are TGCGCCAGCAGCTTGGAAGGGACAACGGAAATAGGGGGCTACACCTTC. The encoded protein is CASSLEGTTEIGGYTF.

V and J are TRBV28 and TRBJ2-1; 7 bases map to TRBD2. The V gene end was trimmed by 7 bases and the J gene end by 8 bases; junction bases not matched to a gene: 17. The CDR3 runs to 16 residues. Germline CDR1 and CDR2: MDHEN and SYDVKM. The DNA of the CDR3 is TGTGCCAGCACCCCTTTAGCGGGCCTCCTTGAAGATGAGCAGTTCTTC. Translation gives CASTPLAGLLEDEQFF.

This clone is a singleton in its sample. The rearrangement joins TRBV9 to TRBJ1-1; no clear D. The V gene lost 3 bases and the J gene lost 1 base, with 7 bases spanning the gap. In germline, CDR1 is SGDLS, CDR2 YYNGEE. The CDR3 is made up of 13 amino acids. The DNA of the CDR3 is TGTGCCAGCAGCGATAACACGAACACTGAAGCTTTCTTT. This codes for CASSDNTNTEAFF.

This rearrangement joins TRBV5-1 to TRBJ2-5; D remains ambiguous. CDR1 and CDR2 (germline): SGHRS, YFSETQ. V gave up 0 bases and J gave up 5 bases, with 11 bases separating them. This CDR3 is 14 amino acids long. In nucleotides, the CDR3 is TGCGCCAGCAGCTTGGGACTGACCGTCGAGACCCAGTACTTC. Amino acid sequence: CASSLGLTVETQYF.

This chain joins TRBV13 and TRBJ1-2, with 8 bases fitting TRBD1. The V gene end was trimmed by 4 bases and the J gene end by 8 bases; junction bases not matched to a gene: 6. The CDR3 spans 13 residues. Germline CDR1 is PRHDT and CDR2 is FYEKMQ (reference sequence). In DNA, the CDR3 is TGTGCCAGCAGCTCCGGGACAGGAAAGGGCTACACCTTC. Encoded protein: CASSSGTGKGYTF.